The 27 T cell receptor beta chains reported below all come from one sample, sequenced in a study of preoperative IRX-2 immunotherapy in early breast cancer. The treatment is: preoperative locoregional IRX-2 cytokine immunotherapy. Sequenced by immunoSEQ multiplex PCR; TCRdb stores in-frame clones only, minus some. This table holds more than 30,000 clones, 89% found once. The sequences come from tumor tissue, collected after IRX-2 immunotherapy. The receptors originated from a human donor with breast cancer.

A note on this clone: In the same sample, other DNA sequences code for this CDR3. The chain uses TRBV11-3 and TRBJ1-4; TRBD1 is a possible D gene (5 bases). Germline V gene data show CDR1 as SGHNT and CDR2 as YENEEA. Trimming pared 1 base from V and 7 bases from J, leaving 10 bases between. CDR3 length equals 14 residues. CDR3 amino acids: CASSLGQGGEKLFF. Written as DNA, the CDR3 is TGTGCCAGCAGCTTAGGGCAGGGAGGTGAAAAACTGTTTTTT.

The genes are TRBV12-5 and TRBJ2-2, with 9 bases identical to TRBD1. The CDR3 has 14 residues. The ends lost 1 base at V and 6 bases at J; junction bases unmatched: 0. The V gene's germline CDR1 is LGHNT and CDR2 FRNRAP. In DNA form, the CDR3 reads TGTGCTAGTGGTTTGGGACAGGGGGCCGGGGAGCTGTTTTTT. Translation gives CASGLGQGAGELFF. Full variable domain (remainder filled in from reference TRBV12-5 and TRBJ2-2): DARVTQTPRHKVTEMGQEVTMRCQPILGHNTVFWYRQTMMQGLELLAYFRNRAPLDDSGMPKDRFSAEMPDATLATLKIQPSEPRDSAVYFCASGLGQGAGELFFGEGSRLTVL.

V usage is TRBV7-1 and J usage is TRBJ2-7; TRBD2 matches at 7 bases. TRBV7-1 qualifies as an ORF whose function is uncertain. The CDR3 runs to 15 residues. V gave up 4 bases and J gave up 0 bases; unmatched junction bases: 6. CDR3 protein: CASSLDRTSSYEQYF. The CDR3 DNA reads TGTGCCAGCAGCTTAGACCGGACTAGCTCCTACGAGCAGTACTTC.

This chain joins TRBV19 and TRBJ1-5, with TRBD1 matching 8 bases. Trimming at V came to 4 bases and at J to 1 base, leaving 12 bases not matched to a gene. The CDR3 length is 18 residues. The V gene's germline CDR1 is LNHDA and CDR2 SQIVND (reference sequence). The CDR3 DNA sequence: TGTGCCAGTAGTACCTGGGGAGTCAGGGGGCGAAGCAATCAGCCCCAGCATTTT. It specifies CASSTWGVRGRSNQPQHF.

This chain connects TRBV6-8 to TRBJ1-1; no clear D. The CDR3 has 15 residues. Germline assignment: CDR1 MNHGY and CDR2 SAAAGT. Trimming removed 5 bases at V and 0 bases at J, with 13 bases between. CDR3 coding DNA: TGTGCCAGCAGTGACACCCACCCGGTGAACACTGAAGCTTTCTTT. Its translation is CASSDTHPVNTEAFF.

The chain carries TRBV6-8 and TRBJ1-6; TRBD1 might be the D (5 bases). CDR1 and CDR2 (germline): MNHGY, SAAAGT. Trimming took 6 bases from V and 9 from J, leaving 18 bases between them. The CDR3 spans 15 residues. The CDR3 sequence: CASRVDKVGVSPLHF. CDR3 DNA: TGTGCCAGCAGAGTGGACAAGGTCGGGGTTTCACCCCTCCACTTT.

The J gene is TRBJ1-5, the V gene TRBV6-8; weak D call: TRBD1 (5 bases). The germline CDR1 and CDR2 sequences are MNHGY and SAAAGT. CDR3 length: 15 amino acids. Trimming took off 7 bases at V and 2 bases at J, with 15 bases between the two ends. This CDR3 is CASTHRKRGNQPQHF. CDR3 nucleotide sequence: TGTGCCAGCACCCACAGGAAGAGGGGCAATCAGCCCCAGCATTTT.

The rearrangement joins TRBV19 to TRBJ1-1, with D possibly matching TRBD1 (6 bases). The germline V gene has CDR1 LNHDA and CDR2 SQIVND (reference sequence). Deletions cut 6 bases from V and 4 bases from J, with 15 bases between. The CDR3 has 14 amino acids. Here the CDR3 DNA reads TGTGCCAGTAGCCTTACAGGGAAGGGCACTGAAGCTTTCTTT. This translates into CASSLTGKGTEAFF.

CDR3 nucleotides: TGTGCCAGCAGCGCCCCCGAAGGGCTCGGGAGGGCAAGTAATGGTGAGCAGTTCTTC. It codes for CASSAPEGLGRASNGEQFF. The chain carries TRBV11-3 and TRBJ2-1; 8 bases align to TRBD2. The CDR3 totals 19 residues. Trimming cost V 5 bases and J 9 bases; bases outside gene matches: 24. Germline V lookup: CDR1 SGHNT, CDR2 YENEEA.

The chain links TRBV28 to TRBJ1-1, with 9 bases that match TRBD1. Germline values: CDR1 MDHEN, CDR2 SYDVKM. The V segment lost 5 bases and the J segment 4 bases; nucleotides outside the gene matches: 5. The CDR3 extends over 14 amino acids. DNA for the CDR3: TGTGCCAGCAGTACAGGGGGCTGGGCCACTGAAGCTTTCTTT. This translates into CASSTGGWATEAFF.

V usage is TRBV28 and J usage is TRBJ1-2; D not resolved. The CDR3 loop spans 14 amino acids. Per germline, CDR1 MDHEN and CDR2 SYDVKM. Trimming pared 1 base from V and 2 bases from J, leaving 8 bases between. The chain's CDR3 is CASSLYAGNYGYTF. In nucleotides, the CDR3 is TGTGCCAGCAGTTTATATGCAGGAAACTATGGCTACACCTTC.

The chain has TRBV5-1 and TRBJ1-5; no reliable D call. The germline CDR1 and CDR2 sequences are SGHRS and YFSETQ. The CDR3 is 15 residues long. The germline V and J ends were trimmed by 0 bases and 1 base, with 8 bases remaining between them. Here the CDR3 DNA reads TGCGCCAGCAGCTTGGGACCAGTAAGCAATCAGCCCCAGCATTTT. Translation gives CASSLGPVSNQPQHF. Variable domain in full (rest from reference TRBV5-1 and TRBJ1-5): KAGVTQTPRYLIKTRGQQVTLSCSPISGHRSVSWYQQTPGQGLQFLFEYFSETQRNKGNFPGRFSGRQFSNSRSEMNVSTLELGDSALYLCASSLGPVSNQPQHFGDGTRLSIL.

J is TRBJ2-2 and V is TRBV5-1, with 10 bases matching TRBD2. Unmatched junction bases numbered 5, after V lost 1 base and J lost 5 bases. Germline CDR1 reads SGHRS; CDR2 reads YFSETQ. The CDR3 runs to 16 residues. The CDR3 is CASSLPSGRGTGELFF. The CDR3 DNA is TGCGCCAGCAGCTTGCCTAGCGGGAGAGGTACCGGGGAGCTGTTTTTT.

The rearrangement joins TRBV5-1 to TRBJ1-6; 7 nucleotides align to TRBD1. The CDR3 has 14 amino acids. CDR1 SGHRS and CDR2 YFSETQ come from the germline V gene. V dropped 7 bases and J dropped 7; count of bases not matched to a gene: 8. This chain's CDR3 is CASRTGEENSPLHF. CDR3 coding DNA: TGCGCCAGCCGAACAGGGGAAGAGAATTCACCCCTCCACTTT.

This sequence joins TRBV23-1 and TRBJ2-7; D is uncertain. TRBV23-1 is flagged as an ORF with uncertain function. The CDR3 consists of 15 residues. V was pared by 6 bases and J by 3 bases, with 18 bases between. DNA for the CDR3: TGCGCCAGCAGCCAAGAATCCGAGGCTAGCTACGAGCAGTACTTC. This codes for CASSQESEASYEQYF.

This chain joins TRBV7-4 and TRBJ1-3; D is uncertain. Germline values: CDR1 SGHVT, CDR2 SQSDAQ. V lost 1 base and J lost 1, with 8 bases in between. This CDR3 region has 15 residues. This chain's CDR3 is CASSLGAGSGNTIYF. Here the CDR3 DNA reads TGTGCCAGCAGCTTAGGTGCGGGTTCTGGAAACACCATATATTTT.

The V and J genes are TRBV6-8 and TRBJ1-6, with 10 positions matching TRBD1. Trimming at V came to 6 bases and at J to 9 bases, leaving 8 bases not matched to a gene. Germline-derived CDR1 and CDR2 are MNHGY and SAAAGT. CDR3 length: 15 amino acids. CDR3 protein: CASSLDRGFSSPLHF. In nucleotides, the CDR3 is TGTGCCAGCAGCCTGGACAGGGGGTTTAGTTCACCCCTCCACTTT.

The chain recombines TRBV19 with TRBJ1-5; D call uncertain. The CDR3 has 12 amino acids. V was pared by 5 bases and J by 13 bases, with 15 bases between. Germline CDR1 is LNHDA and CDR2 is SQIVND (reference sequence). The CDR3 here is CASSGPDRPQHF. CDR3 sequence (DNA): TGTGCCAGTAGTGGCCCCGATCGGCCTCAGCATTTT.

The rearrangement uses TRBV5-1 and TRBJ1-1; D is unresolved. Germline CDR1 and CDR2: SGHRS and YFSETQ. The CDR3 extends over 16 amino acids. Trimming stripped 2 bases from V and 0 bases from J, with 14 bases between. The CDR3 nucleotides read TGCGCCAGCAGCTTTACAGCCGGAGGACTGAACACTGAAGCTTTCTTT. It is translated as CASSFTAGGLNTEAFF.

J is TRBJ1-5 and V is TRBV30, with a tentative D call TRBD1 (5 bases). The CDR3 length is 14 residues. V was cut by 2 bases and J by 1 base, with 9 bases left in between. From germline, CDR1 is GTSNPN and CDR2 SVGIG (reference sequence). The CDR3 sequence: CAWSRGASNQPQHF. The CDR3 bases are TGTGCCTGGAGTAGAGGGGCGAGCAATCAGCCCCAGCATTTT.

This clone was observed once. V usage is TRBV19 and J usage is TRBJ2-4; D is possibly TRBD1 or TRBD2 (5 bases each). The CDR3 runs 14 residues. The V and J ends lost 5 bases and 1 base respectively, with 9 bases between them. The germline gives CDR1 LNHDA, CDR2 SQIVND (reference sequence). CDR3 region: CASSEGDAKNIQYF. DNA for the CDR3: TGTGCCAGTAGTGAAGGGGACGCCAAAAACATTCAGTACTTC.

This sequence joins TRBV10-3 and TRBJ2-2, with D perhaps given as TRBD1 or TRBD2 (5 bases each). In germline, CDR1 is ENHRY, CDR2 SYGVKD. The CDR3 totals 20 residues. With 3 bases removed from V and 0 bases from J, the gap between germline ends came to 23 bases. The DNA for the CDR3 is TGTGCCATCAGTGATCGGTCGGGGCAGGTGCCGAAAGCGAACACCGGGGAGCTGTTTTTT. Translating gives CAISDRSGQVPKANTGELFF.

This chain links TRBV5-1 with TRBJ2-3; D not resolved. V dropped 3 bases and J dropped 0 bases, with 14 bases sitting between them. Per the germline V gene, CDR1 is SGHRS and CDR2 is YFSETQ. The CDR3 is 16 amino acids. This CDR3 is CASSSRPSASTDTQYF. The CDR3, as DNA: TGCGCCAGCAGCTCGAGACCCAGTGCTAGCACAGATACGCAGTATTTT.

The V and J genes are TRBV6-8 and TRBJ2-1, with 7 nucleotides matching TRBD2. V was clipped by 0 bases and J by 4 bases; unmatched bases: 3. The CDR3 consists of 15 residues. Germline lookup yields CDR1 MNHGY and CDR2 SAAAGT. This CDR3 reads CASSYSPGGYNEQFF. CDR3 bases: TGTGCCAGCAGTTACTCCCCGGGGGGATACAATGAGCAGTTCTTC.

The chain employs TRBV18 and TRBJ2-3; TRBD2 agrees at 13 bases. Germline-derived CDR1 and CDR2 are KGHSH and LQKENI. The CDR3 runs 16 residues. The V and J ends lost 6 bases and 1 base, in that order; junction bases with no gene match: 4. In nucleotides, the CDR3 is TGTGCCAGCTCGCGGACTAGCGGGGGAGGCACAGATACGCAGTATTTT. This translates into CASSRTSGGGTDTQYF.

The CDR3 DNA is TGTGCCAGCAGCGAACAGGGATCTGGAAACACCATATATTTT. This translates into CASSEQGSGNTIYF. The chain has TRBV11-3 and TRBJ1-3, with D perhaps TRBD1 (6 bases). V lost 5 bases, J lost 1 base, and 9 bases lay in between. The CDR3 length is 14 residues. Germline-derived CDR1 and CDR2 are SGHNT and YENEEA.

The chain joins TRBV6-8 to TRBJ1-2; D is perhaps TRBD1 (5 bases). The CDR3 runs 13 residues. The V gene's germline CDR1 is MNHGY and CDR2 SAAAGT. V was shortened by 2 bases and J by 7 bases, with 11 bases between the two germline ends. CDR3 residues: CASSYGGRGGYTF. The CDR3 DNA follows: TGTGCCAGCAGTTACGGGGGACGGGGTGGCTACACCTTC.